This T cell receptor beta chain derives from a study of T cells in localized non-small cell lung cancer. Study results and caveats: Median roughly 57 top-100 tumor clones were shared with paired adjacent lung. Greater T cell density in blood accompanied longer overall survival. Heterogeneity stays possible, as sequencing covered only one tumor region. There was higher T cell clonality in uninvolved adjacent lung than in tumor, and it was highest there.

This table comes from immunoSEQ multiplex PCR, and its TCRdb copy is limited to in-frame clones, with some not included. This sample carries 35,000 to 40,000 clones, about 80% of them seen once, and the ten largest clones take 17%. Of note for this clone: The antigen remains undetermined.

There are 13 residues in the CDR3. Germline CDR1 is SQVTM and CDR2 is ANQGSEA. J was trimmed by 6 bases and V by 7 bases; bases with no gene match: 11. The chain carries TRBV29-1 and TRBJ2-7; TRBD1 agrees at 8 bases. The TCR comes from a male donor aged 60 or over with stage III squamous cell lung carcinoma. The sequencing used peripheral blood, collected before any cancer treatment. CDR3 sequence (DNA): TGCAGCGGGGTAGCGGCAGGGGGCCTCGAGCAGTACTTC. Encoded protein: CSGVAAGGLEQYF.